The sequence of this T cell receptor beta chain was determined in a study of blood T cells in healthy people across ages. This clonotype was detected ten times or more. The authors ran a second PCR of roughly 6 to 11 cycles using a sample-barcoded 5' primer and a J-beta primer mix. TCRdb re-analysed the 5' RACE reads in MiXCR, keeping a single row per CDR3 protein. Among roughly 1,700,000 distinct CDR3 sequences listed, roughly 27% were seen once. The source of this sequence is a woman in her 30s in good health. The sequenced material came from blood.

In DNA form, the CDR3 reads TGCGCCAGCAGCCCCCTAGCGGGAGCAGGCGAGACCCAGTACTTC. Residues: CASSPLAGAGETQYF. V gene TRBV4-3 combines with J gene TRBJ2-5, with 10 bases aligning to TRBD2. Per germline, CDR1 LGHNA and CDR2 YSLEER. V was pared by 4 bases and J by 5 bases, with 7 bases of the junction left unmatched. The CDR3 is made up of 15 amino acids.